The clone carrying this T cell receptor beta chain has a handful of counts. Its antigen is as yet unknown. The CDR3 length is 15 residues. The V end lost 3 bases, the J end lost 2 bases, and 14 bases lay between the germline ends. What was amplified from RNA transcripts were TCR beta CDR3 regions. The HTBI primer set served for first-round RT-PCR of the TCR CDR3. Using its own MiXCR run on the multiplex PCR reads, TCRdb lists one record per CDR3 protein. The sample carries about 690,000 distinct CDR3 sequences, 15% to 20% recorded once. This sample stems from a study of T cells in Graves' hyperthyroidism and ophthalmopathy. General study points: A model of 13 V-J pairs discriminated ophthalmopathy from stable hyperthyroidism.

This receptor was obtained from a middle-aged man with Graves' hyperthyroidism. The sequencing sample was made of blood. V is TRBV12-3 or TRBV12-4 and J is TRBJ2-7; a weak D match, TRBD2 (6 bases). Here the CDR3 DNA reads TGTGCCAGCAGTTTGGTCGGGAGACCCCCCTACGAGCAGTACTTC. This translates into CASSLVGRPPYEQYF.